Shown below are 18 T cell receptor beta chains from a single sample sequenced in a study of T cell responses to AZD1222 COVID-19 vaccine. Some clones are missing from TCRdb's copy, which holds only in-frame ones; the method was immunoSEQ multiplex PCR. This table has over 110,000 clones, under 95% appearing once. The sample in question was peripheral blood, obtained on day 0 of AZD1222 vaccination. The origin of the receptors is an adult in good health.

The rearrangement uses TRBV2 and TRBJ1-3; no definite D call. Germline-derived CDR1 and CDR2 are SNHLY and FYNNEI. CDR3 length equals 14 residues. Trimming pared 0 bases from V and 4 bases from J, leaving 7 bases between. CDR3 nucleotides: TGTGCCAGCAGTGAAGCCAGTACCGGAAACACCATATATTTT. It translates to CASSEASTGNTIYF.

The J gene is TRBJ1-1, the V gene TRBV15; a weak D match, TRBD1 (5 bases). Looked up from germline, CDR1 is LNHNV and CDR2 is YYDKDF (reference sequence). The CDR3 spans 17 residues. V gave up 0 bases and J gave up 1 base, with 15 bases separating them. For the CDR3, the DNA is TGTGCCACCAGCAGAGATGACGGGGCGGCAGAGAACACTGAAGCTTTCTTT. This encodes CATSRDDGAAENTEAFF.

The genes are TRBV4-1 and TRBJ2-1; unclear D gene. Trimming removed 3 bases from V and 2 bases from J, with 8 bases in between. The CDR3 spans 14 residues. Germline CDR1 and CDR2: MGHRA and YSYEKL. The CDR3 coding sequence is TGCGCCAGCAGCCAGAGACTTACCTACAATGAGCAGTTCTTC. Amino acids: CASSQRLTYNEQFF.

V and J are TRBV7-8 and TRBJ1-4, with a possible D match to TRBD1 (5 bases). CDR1 is SGHVS and CDR2 is FQNEAQ in the germline V gene. There are 15 residues in the CDR3. V was shortened by 5 bases and J by 7 bases, with 17 bases between the two germline ends. The DNA for the CDR3 is TGTGCCAGCAGCCGAGGACGGGGGGGACCTGAAAAACTGTTTTTT. Translating it yields CASSRGRGGPEKLFF.

The chain couples TRBV9 to TRBJ2-5; 10 bases fit TRBD1. The CDR3 is 15 amino acids. The trim removed 3 bases at V and 1 base at J, leaving 3 bases unmatched. CDR1 is SGDLS and CDR2 is YYNGEE in the germline V gene. As DNA, the CDR3 is TGTGCCAGCAGCGCGGGACAGGGGATCCAAGAGACCCAGTACTTC. Its translation: CASSAGQGIQETQYF.

Only a few counts were recorded for this clone. The rearrangement joins TRBV6-5 to TRBJ2-1; D is ambiguous. The germline V gene has CDR1 MNHEY and CDR2 SVGAGI. Trimming left V 7 bases short and J 4 bases short, with 14 bases between. The CDR3 is 14 amino acids. CDR3 sequence reads: CASTPSRTYNEQFF. The DNA for the CDR3 is TGTGCCAGCACCCCTTCGCGGACGTACAATGAGCAGTTCTTC.

J is TRBJ2-6 and V is TRBV6-5, with D unresolved. The germline V gene encodes CDR1 MNHEY and CDR2 SVGAGI. The germline V and J ends were trimmed by 1 base and 0 bases, with 4 bases remaining between them. CDR3 length: 15 residues. The CDR3 sequence is CASSYWGSGANVLTF. The CDR3 nucleotides are TGTGCCAGCAGTTACTGGGGCTCTGGGGCCAACGTCCTGACTTTC.

This clone showed up just once. This chain links TRBV11-2 with TRBJ1-2; 9 positions agree with TRBD1. Germline trimming cut 5 bases from V and 5 bases from J; bases unmatched to any gene: 12. The germline CDR1 and CDR2 sequences are SGHAT and FQNNGV. This CDR3 comprises 16 residues. The CDR3 loop is CASSTPEDRGVYGYTF. CDR3 coding DNA: TGTGCCAGCAGCACTCCCGAGGACAGGGGAGTGTATGGCTACACCTTC.

This sequence joins TRBV7-9 and TRBJ2-1, with 13 bases fitting TRBD2. Germline trimming cut 5 bases from V and 0 bases from J; bases unmatched to any gene: 10. CDR1 is SEHNR and CDR2 is FQNEAQ in the germline V gene (reference sequence). CDR3 length: 19 amino acids. CDR3 protein: CASSPTSGRPQSSYNEQFF. The CDR3 nucleotides read TGTGCCAGCAGCCCGACTAGCGGGAGGCCTCAAAGCTCCTACAATGAGCAGTTCTTC.

The chain combines TRBV4-2 with TRBJ2-5; D perhaps matches TRBD2 (7 bases). CDR1 LGHNA and CDR2 YNFKEQ come from the germline V gene. The germline V and J ends were trimmed by 2 bases and 3 bases, with 19 bases remaining between them. The CDR3 is made up of 17 amino acids. CDR3 region: CASSQILRGRGKETQYF. The CDR3 bases are TGTGCCAGCAGCCAAATCCTGAGGGGGAGGGGGAAAGAGACCCAGTACTTC.

J is TRBJ2-2 and V is TRBV10-3, with 8 nucleotides matching TRBD1. The CDR3 loop spans 14 amino acids. In germline, CDR1 is ENHRY, CDR2 SYGVKD. V shed 8 bases, J shed 3 bases, and the junction held 5 bases outside the gene matches. Here the CDR3 DNA reads TGTGCCATCCAGGACAGGGTGCACACCGGGGAGCTGTTTTTT. Translated, it gives CAIQDRVHTGELFF.

The table lists this clone with a count of one. J is TRBJ1-6 and V is TRBV6-1; D ambiguous. The CDR3 spans 15 residues. Germline V gives CDR1 MNHNS, CDR2 SASEGT. Trimming removed 2 bases from V and 7 bases from J, with 12 bases in between. The CDR3 region is CASSERETLNSPLHF. The DNA for the CDR3 is TGTGCCAGCAGTGAAAGGGAGACTCTAAATTCACCCCTCCACTTT.

This chain connects TRBV5-1 to TRBJ2-1, with 7 bases lining up with TRBD2. Trimming removed 1 base from V and 1 base from J; junction bases left unmatched: 2. Germline values: CDR1 SGHRS, CDR2 YFSETQ. The CDR3 contains 15 residues. CDR3 protein: CASSLLRESYNEQFF. CDR3 DNA: TGCGCCAGCAGCTTGTTGCGGGAGTCCTACAATGAGCAGTTCTTC.

This rearrangement joins TRBV5-6 to TRBJ2-5, with 8 bases aligning to TRBD2. The germline CDR1 and CDR2 sequences are SGHDT and YYEEEE. Trimming at V came to 1 base and at J to 1 base, leaving 6 bases not matched to a gene. This CDR3 region has 16 residues. CDR3 region: CASSLLTGGFQETQYF. CDR3 nucleotides: TGTGCCAGCAGCTTGTTGACGGGGGGGTTCCAAGAGACCCAGTACTTC.

This clone was detected only once. The chain has TRBV7-2 and TRBJ1-5, with 10 bases fitting TRBD1. Germline loops: CDR1 SGHTA, CDR2 FQGNSA. J gave up 7 bases and V 5 bases, and 8 bases lay outside the gene matches. This CDR3 is 15 amino acids long. As DNA, the CDR3 is TGTGCCAGCAGCCCGACCGGGACAGGGGTGCAGCCCCAGCATTTT. Its translation is CASSPTGTGVQPQHF.

V is TRBV30 and J is TRBJ1-4; D is unresolved. The CDR3 sequence is 12 residues long. V was trimmed by 3 bases and J by 8 bases, leaving 10 bases between them. CDR1 is GTSNPN and CDR2 is SVGIG in the germline V gene (reference sequence). CDR3 region: CAWSPEREKLFF. CDR3 DNA sequence: TGTGCCTGGAGCCCCGAAAGGGAAAAACTGTTTTTT.

This clone was recorded once. The rearrangement uses TRBV15 and TRBJ1-5; 8 bases map to TRBD1. In germline, CDR1 is LNHNV, CDR2 YYDKDF (reference sequence). This CDR3 comprises 15 residues. Trimming cost V 3 bases and J 5 bases; bases outside gene matches: 6. The CDR3 coding sequence is TGTGCCACCAGCAGTCAGGGGGCAAGGGATCAGCCCCAGCATTTT. Its translation: CATSSQGARDQPQHF.

The J gene is TRBJ2-1, the V gene TRBV19, with a weak D call TRBD1 (5 bases). The germline V gene encodes CDR1 LNHDA and CDR2 SQIVND (reference sequence). This CDR3 comprises 14 residues. The V end was cut by 2 bases, the J end by 9 bases, with 14 bases between. This CDR3 is CASSIQGFLGEQFF. CDR3 nucleotides: TGTGCCAGTAGTATACAGGGTTTCTTGGGTGAGCAGTTCTTC.